This TCR beta chain was observed in a study of early T cells in non-severe SARS-CoV-2 infection. The CDR3 spans 18 residues. V shed 7 bases, J shed 0 bases, and the junction held 12 bases outside the gene matches. Per germline, CDR1 MNHEY and CDR2 SMNVEV (reference sequence). Attached unique molecular identifiers marked individual cDNA molecules. TCRdb passed the 5' RACE reads through MiXCR, listing each CDR3 protein once. The sample includes fewer than 120,000 distinct CDR3 sequences, around 12% of them seen just once. The V call is TRBV27, the J call TRBJ2-1, with 10 bases identical to TRBD2. The specimen comprised whole blood, sampled at baseline. The receptor's source is an adult who was a healthcare worker with PCR-confirmed SARS-CoV-2 infection or an uninfected control (not recorded which). CDR3 nucleotides: TGTGCCAGCACCATTCTGGCTAGCGGGAGAACCTCCTACAATGAGCAGTTCTTC. Translation gives CASTILASGRTSYNEQFF.